This T cell receptor beta chain emerged from a study of T cell responses to AZD1222 COVID-19 vaccine. Produced via immunoSEQ multiplex PCR; TCRdb's table is partial and in-frame only. The sample holds some 70,000 clones, under 90% seen once. V lost 2 bases and J lost 3; bases outside the gene matches: 0. Germline CDR1 and CDR2: GTSNPN and SVGIG (reference sequence). The CDR3 length is 14 residues. Some second doses came at about 4 weeks and others at about 12 weeks; these were pooled. About this clone itself: Its antigen is still unknown.

Overall study results and limits: Sampled repertoires all dated from after the peak T cell response. Seropositive AZD1222 recipients at baseline numbered only five or six. Spike-specific TCR breadth and depth rose after two AZD1222 doses.

Sequences were derived from peripheral blood, sampled 28 days after the second AZD1222 dose. This TCR derives from an adult who received the AZD1222 COVID-19 vaccine. V gene TRBV30 combines with J gene TRBJ2-1, with 11 bases that match TRBD2. CDR3 sequence reads: CAWSLAGGYNEQFF. Written as DNA, the CDR3 is TGTGCCTGGAGTCTAGCGGGGGGCTACAATGAGCAGTTCTTC. The variable domain in full, completed from reference TRBV30 and TRBJ2-1, reads SQTIHQWPATLVQPVGSPLSLECTVEGTSNPNLYWYRQAAGRGLQLLFYSVGIGQISSEVPQNLSASRPQDRQFILSSKKLLLSDSGFYLCAWSLAGGYNEQFFGPGTRLTVL.